The 30 T cell receptor beta chains below were found in one sample sequenced in a study of regulatory T cells in long-lasting Graves disease. Arm-PCR of CDR3 regions and iRepertoire HTBI primers were the basis on which TCR beta libraries were built. One entry per CDR3 protein results from TCRdb running MiXCR on the multiplex PCR reads. The sample yields roughly 380,000 distinct CDR3 sequences, around 15% seen once. Time point: newly diagnosed GD, antithyroid drugs for less than 3 months. TCR sequences were obtained from RNA taken from PBMCs. Material: peripheral blood mononuclear cells (PBMCs), obtained at new diagnosis, from a patient treated with antithyroid drugs. All receptors come from a female donor with Graves disease.

This clonotype was counted a few times. The J gene is TRBJ2-3, the V gene TRBV18; 12 bases agree with TRBD2. The V gene's germline CDR1 is KGHSH and CDR2 LQKENI. Germline trimming cut 3 bases from V and 4 bases from J; bases unmatched to any gene: 5. The CDR3 covers 16 residues. The CDR3 DNA follows: TGTGCCAGCTCACCTCTAGCGGGGGGGCCTGCAGATACGCAGTATTTT. It translates to CASSPLAGGPADTQYF.

The table lists this clonotype with a few counts. A read error is possible here, since a much larger clone lies one base away. V gene TRBV7-6 combines with J gene TRBJ2-2; TRBD1 matches at 10 bases. CDR1 and CDR2 (germline): SGHVS, FNYEAQ. This CDR3 has 15 residues. This chain's CDR3 is CASNLGGTGERQLFF. The CDR3 nucleotides read TGTGCCAGCAACTTAGGCGGGACAGGGGAGCGGCAGCTGTTTTTT. Full variable domain (rest looked up from reference TRBV7-6 and TRBJ2-2): GAGVSQSPRYKVTKRGQDVALRCDPISGHVSLYWYRQALGQGPEFLTYFNYEAQQDKSGLPNDRFSAERPEGSISTLTIQRTEQRDSAMYRCASNLGGTGERQLFFGEGSRLTVL.

This clonotype was seen at least ten times. The chain combines TRBV2 with TRBJ2-5, with 10 nucleotides matching TRBD2. The CDR3 has 17 amino acids. Per the germline V gene, CDR1 is SNHLY and CDR2 is FYNNEI. V lost 2 bases, J lost 2 bases, and 8 bases stayed unmatched. The CDR3 nucleotides are TGTGCCAGCAGTGAATCCCTAGCGGGGGCCATTCAAGAGACCCAGTACTTC. Translation: CASSESLAGAIQETQYF.

This clonotype was seen many times. This rearrangement joins TRBV6-1 to TRBJ1-1, with D possibly matching TRBD1 (5 bases). This CDR3 is 15 amino acids long. Per the germline V gene, CDR1 is MNHNS and CDR2 is SASEGT. The V gene lost 6 bases and the J gene lost 5 bases, with 19 bases spanning the gap. The DNA for the CDR3 is TGTGCCAGCAGCCCATCGAGGGACCCTTATACTGAAGCTTTCTTT. This gives the protein CASSPSRDPYTEAFF.

The genes are TRBV25-1 and TRBJ2-7; 8 bases fit TRBD2. Germline CDR1 reads MGHDK; CDR2 reads SYGVNS. V trimming: 2 bases; J trimming: 6 bases; junction bases outside the gene matches: 12. The CDR3 is 16 amino acids. The CDR3 here is CASSEPGRGYGGEQYF. CDR3 coding DNA: TGTGCCAGCAGTGAACCCGGGAGGGGGTATGGGGGCGAGCAGTACTTC.

Turning to this clonotype: A read error is possible here, since a much larger clone lies one base away. The rearrangement uses TRBV28 and TRBJ2-3; TRBD1 matches 10 bases. Germline CDR1 and CDR2: MDHEN and SYDVKM. CDR3 size: 13 residues. The CDR3 loop reads CASSGTGDTEASF. CDR3 nucleotide sequence: TGTGCCAGCAGCGGGACAGGGGACACTGAAGCTTCCTTT.

This clonotype has at least ten counts. The genes are TRBV5-6 and TRBJ2-3, with 10 nucleotides matching TRBD1. Germline lookup yields CDR1 SGHDT and CDR2 YYEEEE. The CDR3 spans 19 residues. With 2 bases clipped from V and 0 bases from J, the junction kept 12 bases outside the gene matches. CDR3 sequence reads: CASSFWRLWGQGSTDTQYF. In DNA form, the CDR3 reads TGTGCCAGCAGCTTTTGGAGGTTGTGGGGACAGGGGAGCACAGATACGCAGTATTTT.

This clonotype was seen more than once but under ten times. One junction end disagrees with the germline gene, perhaps due to a read error. The chain has TRBV9 and TRBJ2-4; perhaps D is TRBD1 or TRBD2 (5 bases each). The CDR3 runs 15 residues. Germline V gene lookup returns CDR1 SGDLS and CDR2 YYNGEE. CDR3 nucleotides: TGTGCCAGTAGCGAGGGACCTACCGTCATGAACATTCAGTACTTC. Amino acids: CASSEGPTVMNIQYF. The entire variable domain, with the rest obtained from reference TRBV9 and TRBJ2-4, is as follows: DSGVTQTPKHLITATGQRVTLRCSPRSGDLSVYWYQQSLDQGLQFLIQYYNGEERAKGNILERFSAQQFPDLHSELNLSSLELGDSALYFCASSEGPTVMNIQYFGAGTRLSVL.

This clonotype has a count of ten or more. V is TRBV7-3 and J is TRBJ2-1, with D hard to call. This CDR3 comprises 14 residues. Germline CDR1 and CDR2: SGHTA and FQGTGA. V lost 2 bases and J lost 7, with 12 bases in between. In DNA, the CDR3 is TGTGCCAGCAGCTTAGGGCGAGTGAGTAATGAGCAGTTCTTC. It specifies CASSLGRVSNEQFF.

This chain links TRBV6-2 or TRBV6-3 with TRBJ2-5; no reliable D call. The V gene lost 4 bases and the J gene lost 1 base, with 10 bases spanning the gap. There are 14 residues in the CDR3. From germline, CDR1 is MNHEY and CDR2 SVGEGT. CDR3: CASSWWTSQETQYF. Written as DNA, the CDR3 is TGTGCCAGCAGTTGGTGGACCAGCCAAGAGACCCAGTACTTC.

This clonotype was found many times. The chain couples TRBV28 to TRBJ2-2; a weak D match, TRBD2 (5 bases). Trimming left V 0 bases short and J 3 bases short, with 17 bases between. This CDR3 region has 18 residues. Germline CDR1 and CDR2: MDHEN and SYDVKM. The CDR3 sequence is CASSLCVGVGIHTGELFF. For the CDR3, the DNA is TGTGCCAGCAGTTTATGCGTCGGAGTCGGGATTCACACCGGGGAGCTGTTTTTT. Supplemented by reference TRBV28 and TRBJ2-2, the full variable domain reads DVKVTQSSRYLVKRTGEKVFLECVQDMDHENMFWYRQDPGLGLRLIYFSYDVKMKEKGDIPEGYSVSREKKERFSLILESASTNQTSMYLCASSLCVGVGIHTGELFFGEGSRLTVL.

This clonotype was recorded a few times. The chain joins TRBV29-1 to TRBJ1-3, with a weak D call TRBD1 (5 bases). The V end was cut by 3 bases, the J end by 0 bases, with 27 bases between. There are 20 residues in the CDR3. The germline CDR1 and CDR2 sequences are SQVTM and ANQGSEA. In DNA, the CDR3 is TGCAGCGTTGAGCTCTCCAGGGACGGTCAAAATGGGAACTCTGGAAACACCATATATTTT. Its protein product is CSVELSRDGQNGNSGNTIYF.

This clonotype was detected many times. This chain connects TRBV20-1 to TRBJ1-1; D is uncertain. Trimming shortened V by 0 bases and J by 5 bases, and 16 bases separated the two germline ends. This CDR3 spans 15 amino acids. CDR1 is DFQATT and CDR2 is SNEGSKA in the germline V gene (reference sequence). The CDR3 coding sequence is TGCAGTGCTAGAGATGGCACTCCCCGGCGGACTGAAGCTTTCTTT. As protein: CSARDGTPRRTEAFF.

This clonotype was detected many times. V usage is TRBV6-1 and J usage is TRBJ2-3; D unresolved. The germline CDR1 and CDR2 sequences are MNHNS and SASEGT. The CDR3 loop spans 14 amino acids. The V and J ends lost 6 bases and 4 bases respectively, with 14 bases between them. The CDR3 nucleotides read TGTGCCAGCAGCCCCGGGTCTCCGGCAGATACGCAGTATTTT. The encoded protein is CASSPGSPADTQYF.

This clonotype was counted at least ten times. The CDR3 DNA sequence: TGTGCCAGCAGCGTTACTAGCGGGGGGGCCCAGTACTTC. It yields the protein CASSVTSGGAQYF. The genes are TRBV7-2 and TRBJ2-5, with 13 bases matching TRBD2. The CDR3 sequence is 13 residues long. Germline loops: CDR1 SGHTA, CDR2 FQGNSA. The V segment lost 5 bases and the J segment 9 bases; nucleotides outside the gene matches: 3.

As concerns this clonotype: A much larger clone differs from this one at a single base, so this may be a read error. The chain employs TRBV6-2 or TRBV6-3 and TRBJ2-1; D unresolved. The CDR3 covers 14 residues. Germline CDR1 and CDR2: MNHEY and SVGEGT. The CDR3 DNA reads TGTGCCAGCAGTTACGAAGGCACCAACAATGAGCAGTCCTTC. Residues: CASSYEGTNNEQSF.

In this sample, this clonotype turned up a few times. V usage is TRBV29-1 and J usage is TRBJ1-2; a weak D match, TRBD1 (5 bases). The CDR3 spans 11 residues. Germline V gives CDR1 SQVTM, CDR2 ANQGSEA. With 7 bases removed from V and 8 bases from J, the gap between germline ends came to 14 bases. The CDR3, as DNA: TGCAGCGCGCCTGCGGGGGACGGCTACACCTTC. Amino acid sequence: CSAPAGDGYTF.

At least ten counts were recorded for this clonotype. The V and J genes are TRBV7-2 and TRBJ2-5; TRBD1 aligns across 7 bases. Germline assignment: CDR1 SGHTA and CDR2 FQGNSA. The V segment lost 4 bases and the J segment 1 base; nucleotides outside the gene matches: 0. The CDR3 extends over 13 amino acids. CDR3 residues: CASSSGGQETQYF. In nucleotides, the CDR3 is TGTGCCAGCAGCTCAGGGGGCCAAGAGACCCAGTACTTC.

This clonotype has more than one count but fewer than ten. The chain combines TRBV29-1 with TRBJ2-3; D remains unclear. The germline V gene encodes CDR1 SQVTM and CDR2 ANQGSEA. V was cut by 4 bases and J by 0 bases, with 8 bases left in between. The CDR3 sequence is 13 residues long. CDR3 in DNA: TGCAGCGTTGGAGGCGTCAGCACAGATACGCAGTATTTT. Translation gives CSVGGVSTDTQYF.

This clonotype occurred many times. The J gene is TRBJ2-1, the V gene TRBV28, with D hard to call. The CDR3 has 15 amino acids. V lost 4 bases and J 2 bases, leaving 12 bases between the germline ends. Germline assignment: CDR1 MDHEN and CDR2 SYDVKM. CDR3 coding DNA: TGTGCCAGCAGTTCCAGGACGGCTACCTACAATGAGCAGTTCTTC. Its translation is CASSSRTATYNEQFF.

The CDR3 bases are TGTGCCAGCTCACGTCGGACCGAGTGCAATCAGCCCCAGCATTTT. Its translation: CASSRRTECNQPQHF. The chain recombines TRBV18 with TRBJ1-5; no firm D call. The CDR3 loop spans 15 amino acids. Trimming pared 4 bases from V and 2 bases from J, leaving 12 bases between. Per germline, CDR1 KGHSH and CDR2 LQKENI.

This clonotype appeared a few times. A clone one base away is much larger, so this may be a read error. Without the conserved terminal phenylalanine or tryptophan, this CDR3 likely stems from a read error. V usage is TRBV7-9 and J usage is TRBJ2-5; D unclear. Between the trimmed V and J ends, which lost 8 bases and 1 base, there was a span of 17 bases. The V gene's germline CDR1 is SEHNR and CDR2 FQNEAQ (reference sequence). CDR3 length equals 15 residues. Here the CDR3 reads CASGEGSNLQETQYL. The CDR3 bases are TGTGCCAGCGGGGAAGGATCTAATCTCCAAGAGACCCAGTACCTC.

This clonotype was seen ten or more times. The CDR3 reads CASSSRSQTNTEAFF. CDR3 DNA: TGCGCCAGCAGCTCCCGCAGCCAGACTAACACTGAAGCTTTCTTT. This chain links TRBV5-1 with TRBJ1-1; D ambiguous. The V and J ends lost 3 bases and 2 bases respectively, with 14 bases between them. The germline CDR1 and CDR2 sequences are SGHRS and YFSETQ. This CDR3 has 15 amino acids.

This clonotype has ten or more counts. V is TRBV20-1 and J is TRBJ2-1; D is undetermined. This CDR3 has 10 residues. V lost 8 bases, J lost 4 bases, and 6 bases lay in between. The V gene's germline CDR1 is DFQATT and CDR2 SNEGSKA (reference sequence). The CDR3 protein is CSIIYNEQFF. The CDR3 DNA is TGCAGTATCATATACAATGAGCAGTTCTTC.

This clonotype came up many times. The chain carries TRBV20-1 and TRBJ2-3, with 7 bases lining up with TRBD2. The J segment lost 1 base and the V segment lost 1 base, leaving 5 bases of the junction unmatched. The CDR3 contains 15 residues. Germline CDR1 is DFQATT and CDR2 is SNEGSKA (reference sequence). The CDR3 bases are TGCAGTGCTAGAGGGTCTAGCGGTCGCACAGATACGCAGTATTTT. Protein: CSARGSSGRTDTQYF.

This clonotype was seen many times. The chain uses TRBV3-1 and TRBJ2-5, with 14 positions matching TRBD2. The CDR3 consists of 14 residues. Germline trimming cut 8 bases from V and 5 bases from J; bases unmatched to any gene: 4. Germline assignment: CDR1 LGHDT and CDR2 YNNKEL (reference sequence). CDR3 protein: CASSGLAGAETQYF. CDR3 coding DNA: TGTGCCAGCTCGGGACTAGCGGGAGCCGAGACCCAGTACTTC.

This clonotype was picked up many times. The chain joins TRBV7-6 to TRBJ2-5, with D perhaps given as TRBD1 or TRBD2 (5 bases each). Between the trimmed V and J ends, which lost 5 bases and 5 bases, there was a span of 18 bases. CDR1 is SGHVS, CDR2 FNYEAQ, per germline. The CDR3 runs to 15 residues. CDR3 nucleotide sequence: TGTGCCAGCAGCGTCGGGGCCTGGGGGTCCGAGACCCAGTACTTC. This gives the protein CASSVGAWGSETQYF.

The gene calls are TRBV12-3 or TRBV12-4 and TRBJ2-1; maybe TRBD1 (6 bases). The DNA matches TRBJ2-5 better at its end, which makes the J call doubtful. The CDR3 spans 15 residues. The DNA of the CDR3 is TGTGCCAGCAGCCGACCGGACAGTGGTGCGGAGACCCAGTACTTC. Protein product: CASSRPDSGAETQYF.

The gene calls are TRBV13 and TRBJ2-7, with D perhaps being TRBD1 or TRBD2 (5 bases each). Trimming took 6 bases from V and 2 from J, leaving 14 bases between them. Per the germline V gene, CDR1 is PRHDT and CDR2 is FYEKMQ (reference sequence). CDR3 length: 14 amino acids. The CDR3 loop reads CASSQVGVPYEQYF. CDR3 DNA: TGTGCCAGCAGTCAGGTGGGGGTACCCTACGAGCAGTACTTC.

The rearrangement joins TRBV20-1 to TRBJ2-1; 9 bases match TRBD2. CDR1 is DFQATT and CDR2 is SNEGSKA in the germline V gene (reference sequence). The trim removed 5 bases at V and 0 bases at J, leaving 2 bases unmatched. This CDR3 is built from 14 residues. This CDR3 is CSAGLAISYNEQFF. In nucleotides, the CDR3 is TGCAGTGCTGGACTAGCGATCTCCTACAATGAGCAGTTCTTC.